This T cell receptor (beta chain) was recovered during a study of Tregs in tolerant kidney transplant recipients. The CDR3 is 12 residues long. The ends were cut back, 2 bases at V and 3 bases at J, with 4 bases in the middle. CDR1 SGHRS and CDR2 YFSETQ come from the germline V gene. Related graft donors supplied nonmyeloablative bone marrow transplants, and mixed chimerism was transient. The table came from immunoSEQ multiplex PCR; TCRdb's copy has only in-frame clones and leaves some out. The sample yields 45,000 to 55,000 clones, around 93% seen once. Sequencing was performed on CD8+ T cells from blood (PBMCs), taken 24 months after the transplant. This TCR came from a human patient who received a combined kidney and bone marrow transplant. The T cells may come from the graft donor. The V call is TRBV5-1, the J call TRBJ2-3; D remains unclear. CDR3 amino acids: CASSFSTDTQYF. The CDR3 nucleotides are TGCGCCAGCAGCTTTTCTACAGATACGCAGTATTTT.